The T cell receptor (beta chain) under discussion was sequenced for a study of blood T cell repertoires in COVID-19. Study-level information: Samples taken during acute and convalescent COVID-19 were collected in the United States, Italy and Spain.

Cohort placement rested on clinical history that participants reported themselves. With V trimmed by 5 bases and J by 0 bases, 4 bases remained unmatched. The CDR3 is 15 residues long. CDR1 SNHLY and CDR2 FYNNEI come from the germline V gene. Repertoires were generated with immunoSEQ multiplex PCR, while TCRdb's copy carries only in-frame clones and drops some. The sample includes approximately 300,000 clones, nearly 90% of them seen just once. The clonotype originates from a young woman who had recovered from COVID-19. This chain links TRBV2 with TRBJ2-7, with 10 positions matching TRBD2. The sample was PBMCs or T cells enriched from blood (not recorded which). Here the CDR3 reads CASSSSGGISYEQYF. For the CDR3, the DNA is TGTGCCAGCAGTAGTAGCGGGGGGATCTCCTACGAGCAGTACTTC. Complete variable domain (other parts from reference TRBV2 and TRBJ2-7): EPEVTQTPSHQVTQMGQEVILRCVPISNHLYFYWYRQILGQKVEFLVSFYNNEISEKSEIFDDQFSVERPDGSNFTLKIRSTKLEDSAMYFCASSSSGGISYEQYFGPGTRLTVT.